This is a list of T cell receptor beta chains from one sample in a study of blood T cell repertoires in COVID-19. The repertoire was sequenced with immunoSEQ multiplex PCR; TCRdb's copy has only in-frame clones and lacks some. The data contain about 150,000 clones, 65% to 90% of them singletons. The sample comprised peripheral blood. Source of these receptors: a woman aged 50 to 65 with acute or convalescent COVID-19. CDR3s include the opening cysteine and the closing phenylalanine or tryptophan. A D gene is named only where the DNA matches it firmly. Not every row has a clone size; where given, it reads once, few, many or a size class.

abundance	v_gene	j_gene	d_gene	CDR3nt	CDR3aa
NA	TRBV27	TRBJ2-2	NA	TGTGCCAGCAGTTTCCTAGCTGGCGGGGAGCTGTTTTTT	CASSFLAGGELFF
NA	TRBV6-5	TRBJ1-2	NA	TGTGCCAGCCGAGAAACAGGGTACCACTATGGCTACACCTTC	CASRETGYHYGYTF
NA	TRBV3-1/TRBV3-2	TRBJ2-3	NA	TGTGCCAGCAGCTACCGTAGGAGGGGCAACACAGATACGCAGTATTTT	CASSYRRRGNTDTQYF
NA	TRBV9	TRBJ2-7	TRBD2	TGTGCCAGCAGCGTAGCTACGTCGGCTAGCGGGAGTGGCTACGAGCAGTACTTC	CASSVATSASGSGYEQYF
NA	TRBV2	TRBJ2-7	NA	TGTGCCAGCAGTGAACTCAGGGTCTCCTACGAGCAGTACTTC	CASSELRVSYEQYF
NA	TRBV25-1	TRBJ2-5	NA	TGTGCCAGCAGTGAATATCCCGGGGGACTCGAGACCCAGTACTTC	CASSEYPGGLETQYF
few	TRBV20-1	TRBJ2-1	TRBD2	TGCAGTGCTAGTGACCGGGAGGGCCATCAGAATGAGCAGTTCTTC	CSASDREGHQNEQFF
NA	TRBV11-3	TRBJ2-5	NA	TGTGCCAGCAGCCAAGGGGTTGAGACCCAGTACTTC	CASSQGVETQYF
NA	TRBV5-1	TRBJ2-7	TRBD2	TGCGCCAGCAGCTTGGGCTCGGCGGGGGTAGGCATGGTCCACGAGCAGTACTTC	CASSLGSAGVGMVHEQYF
once	TRBV3-1/TRBV3-2	TRBJ1-1	NA	TGTGCCAGCAGCCAGACAGTTCACATGAACACTGAAGCTTTCTTT	CASSQTVHMNTEAFF
once	TRBV27	TRBJ1-3	NA	TGTGCCAGCAGTGGGGCGATCTCTGGAAACACCATATATTTT	CASSGAISGNTIYF
NA	TRBV6-5	TRBJ2-7	TRBD1	TGTGCCAGCAGATTCCAGGGGGCGGACGAGCAGTACTTC	CASRFQGADEQYF
NA	TRBV5-1	TRBJ2-4	NA	TGCGCCAGCAGCTCGGACAGCTCGGGAAACATTCAGTACTTC	CASSSDSSGNIQYF
NA	TRBV5-1	TRBJ2-1	TRBD1	TGCGCCAGCAGCTCCGGACAGGGCTCACCCTACAATGAGCAGTTCTTC	CASSSGQGSPYNEQFF
few	TRBV4-2	TRBJ2-7	TRBD2	TGTGCCAGCAGCCAAGGGCGGGGGGGCCCCTACGAGCAGTACTTC	CASSQGRGGPYEQYF
once	TRBV7-2	TRBJ2-3	NA	TGTGCCAGCAGCTTCGGGGGTAGCACAGATACGCAGTATTTT	CASSFGGSTDTQYF
NA	TRBV7-2	TRBJ2-7	NA	TGTGCCAGCAGCTTAAATCGGGGTCCCGAGCAGTACTTC	CASSLNRGPEQYF
NA	TRBV19	TRBJ1-4	NA	TGTGCCAGTAGTCGAGGACAGAATAATGAAAAACTGTTTTTT	CASSRGQNNEKLFF
NA	TRBV6-2/TRBV6-3	TRBJ2-5	TRBD2	TGTGCCAGCAGCCGAGCGGGAGTTGAGACCCAGTACTTC	CASSRAGVETQYF
NA	TRBV27	TRBJ1-5	TRBD1	TGTGCCAGCTCAGACAGGGTTCAGCCCCAGCATTTT	CASSDRVQPQHF
NA	TRBV19	TRBJ1-2	NA	TGTGCCAGTAGTGCGACAGGACGACATGGCTACACCTTC	CASSATGRHGYTF
few	TRBV27	TRBJ2-7	NA	TGTGCCAGCAGTTTCACGGGAAGATCGTCCGAGCAGTACTTC	CASSFTGRSSEQYF
NA	TRBV5-8	TRBJ2-5	TRBD2	TGTGCCAGCAGCTTGTCCGGGACTACATCCGAGACCCAGTACTTC	CASSLSGTTSETQYF
NA	TRBV5-1	TRBJ2-2	TRBD2	TGCGCCAGCAGCTCCGGGACTAGCGGCACCGGGGAGCTGTTTTTT	CASSSGTSGTGELFF
NA	TRBV12-5	TRBJ2-1	NA	TGTGCTAGTGGTCACGGGACATCGGACAATGAGCAGTTCTTC	CASGHGTSDNEQFF
NA	TRBV18	TRBJ1-1	TRBD1	TGTGCCAGCTCACCAGTTATTGGACAGGGGTTCGCTGAAGCTTTCTTT	CASSPVIGQGFAEAFF
NA	TRBV6-5	TRBJ1-6	NA	TGTGCCAGCAGTTACGGCCGGGATTCACCCCTCCACTTT	CASSYGRDSPLHF
NA	TRBV28	TRBJ2-3	NA	TGTGCCAGCAGGCCACCGACAGGACTAGGGACCACAGATACGCAGTATTTT	CASRPPTGLGTTDTQYF
NA	TRBV7-2	TRBJ2-2	TRBD1	TGTGCCAGCAGCAGATCCTTAGGGGCAGGGGGCCTGACCGGGGAGCTGTTTTTT	CASSRSLGAGGLTGELFF
NA	TRBV5-1	TRBJ2-3	TRBD2	TGCGCCAGCAGCTTGGCCTTGCGGGGGGCCAGAGATACGCAGTATTTT	CASSLALRGARDTQYF
NA	TRBV9	TRBJ1-1	TRBD1	TGTGCCAGCAGCCCGTCCATCGCGGGACAGGGGCGCACTGAAGCTTTCTTT	CASSPSIAGQGRTEAFF
NA	TRBV5-5	TRBJ2-5	TRBD1	TGTGCCAGCAGCGGATGGACAGGGGGATCCGGAGAGACCCAGTACTTC	CASSGWTGGSGETQYF
NA	TRBV5-1	TRBJ1-5	NA	TGCGCCAGCAGCTTGGATGGCCAGGGGTTGCAGCCCCAGCATTTT	CASSLDGQGLQPQHF
NA	TRBV10-3	TRBJ2-7	TRBD1	TGTGCCATCAGTGAACAGGGACAGGTATGGTTC	CAISEQGQVWF
once	TRBV28	TRBJ1-2	TRBD1	TGTGCCAGCAGTTTGACAGGGGCAATCTATGGCTACACCTTC	CASSLTGAIYGYTF
NA	TRBV2	TRBJ1-2	NA	TGTGCCAGCAGTGAGGGGAGACGGTCTGGCTACACCTTC	CASSEGRRSGYTF
NA	TRBV4-3	TRBJ2-7	TRBD2	TGCGCCAGCAGCCTATGGACTAGCGGGCTCAGGGAGCAGTACTTC	CASSLWTSGLREQYF
NA	TRBV28	TRBJ2-7	TRBD2	TGTGCCAGCAGTTGGGGAGGGACCCACTACGAGCAGTACTTC	CASSWGGTHYEQYF
once	TRBV5-4	TRBJ2-1	TRBD2	TGTGCCAGCGGTGCGGGAGGGCCAGAGGTTGAGCAGTTCTTC	CASGAGGPEVEQFF
NA	TRBV6-6	TRBJ2-3	TRBD2	TGTGCCAGCAGATTGGCTAGCGGAGCTGACACAGATACGCAGTATTTT	CASRLASGADTDTQYF
NA	TRBV7-3	TRBJ2-3	NA	TGTGCCAGCAGCTTACTTGCGGGGAGAGATACGCAGTATTTT	CASSLLAGRDTQYF
NA	TRBV9	TRBJ1-3	NA	TGTGCCAGCAGCGTTGGGGACACAAGAAACACCATATATTTT	CASSVGDTRNTIYF
NA	TRBV10-3	TRBJ2-3	NA	TGTGCCATCAGCGTACTAGACAGGACAGATACGCAGTATTTT	CAISVLDRTDTQYF
NA	TRBV4-1	TRBJ1-2	NA	TGCGCCAGCAGCCAGGCAGCTAACTATGGCTACACCTTC	CASSQAANYGYTF
NA	TRBV29-1	TRBJ1-2	NA	TGCAGCGTTGACTCACAGGGAAGTAACTATGGCTACACCTTC	CSVDSQGSNYGYTF